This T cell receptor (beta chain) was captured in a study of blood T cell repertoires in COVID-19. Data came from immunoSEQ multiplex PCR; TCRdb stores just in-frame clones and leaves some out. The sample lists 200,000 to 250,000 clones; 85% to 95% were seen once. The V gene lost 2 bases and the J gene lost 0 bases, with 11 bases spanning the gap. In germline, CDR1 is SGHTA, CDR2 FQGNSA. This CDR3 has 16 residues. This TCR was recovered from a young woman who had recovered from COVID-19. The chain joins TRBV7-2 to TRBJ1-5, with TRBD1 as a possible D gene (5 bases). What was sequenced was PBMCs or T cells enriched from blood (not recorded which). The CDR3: CASSLNGGNSNQPQHF. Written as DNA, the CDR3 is TGTGCCAGCAGCTTAAACGGGGGGAATAGCAATCAGCCCCAGCATTTT.